The subject of this entry is one T cell receptor beta chain. Its antigen is as yet unknown. The entry originates in a study of T cell responses to AZD1222 COVID-19 vaccine. Study details: Pooling of second doses given at about 4 or about 12 weeks was done. Study results and caveats: The study reported that nearly half of spike-specific TCRs target unmutated variant regions. Most donors were white British, females outnumbered males, and clonal diversity was possibly underestimated.

Profiling relied on immunoSEQ multiplex PCR, and the TCRdb table lists in-frame clones only, not all of them. Of some 130,000 clones detected, about nine tenths appear once; the ten largest clones hold roughly 6.5%. Germline V gene data show CDR1 as MNHNY and CDR2 as SVGAGI (reference sequence). V trimming: 5 bases; J trimming: 7 bases; junction bases outside the gene matches: 8. This CDR3 is 14 amino acids long. Sequencing used peripheral blood, obtained on day 0 of AZD1222 vaccination. V is TRBV6-6 and J is TRBJ1-2; 9 bases line up with TRBD1. This clonotype was sampled from an adult in good health. The chain's CDR3 is CASSTGGGYGGYTF. The CDR3 bases are TGTGCCAGCAGTACAGGGGGCGGTTATGGTGGCTACACCTTC.